This entry concerns a single T cell receptor (beta chain). Its specificity is not known. This entry belongs to a study of shared clonotypes between healthy human individuals. At the level of the study: Samples came from a couple of female and a few male donors aged 18 to 49. Findings and caveats of the study: Measured sharing among donors was expected to vary with sequencing depth.

V was cut by 0 bases and J by 4 bases, with 10 bases left in between. The CDR3 is made up of 15 amino acids. Germline-derived CDR1 and CDR2 are SQVTM and ANQGSEA. Unsorted PBMCs provided DNA that was sequenced on ten immunoSEQ deep assay plates. Clones were sequenced by immunoSEQ multiplex PCR, and TCRdb holds only the in-frame ones, with some missing. Of about 470,000 clones listed, more than 75% are singletons. The chain uses TRBV29-1 and TRBJ2-6; D ambiguous. The source material was PBMCs. This receptor was obtained from a woman in her 40s in good health. Some clones in this sample may be carry-over from other donors' samples. Here the CDR3 reads CSVEDPLMGANVLTF. The CDR3 coding sequence is TGCAGCGTTGAAGATCCTTTGATGGGGGCCAACGTCCTGACTTTC.